This is a list of T cell receptor beta chains from one sample in a study of cytomegalovirus exposure and HLA in healthy donors. The protocol was immunoSEQ multiplex PCR, while the TCRdb copy is restricted to in-frame clones and leaves out a portion. The table records roughly 180,000 clones, 75% to 85% of them present only once. Sequences were obtained from PBMCs. The source of these receptors is a woman in her sixties in good health and CMV-seropositive. The CDR3 runs from the conserved cysteine through the conserved F or W.

TRBV6-5,TRBJ2-5,CASSYLGQARRETQYF
TRBV9,TRBJ1-1,CASSSGQGFPEAFF
TRBV28,TRBJ1-2,CASSLYPPGNELASYTF
TRBV6-5,TRBJ2-1,CASSYTSGSYNEQFF
TRBV29-1,TRBJ2-4,CSVEGTSGGNSQYF
TRBV25-1,TRBJ1-6,CASSVSGAISPLHF
TRBV2,TRBJ1-5,CASSRDRGLQPQHF
TRBV5-1,TRBJ1-2,CASSLGQVPNYGYTF
TRBV4-2,TRBJ1-4,CASSARQAYATNEKLFF
TRBV6-4,TRBJ2-2,CASSDSPMLLAKNTGELFF
TRBV30,TRBJ2-1,CAWSEAGGYNEQFF
TRBV11-2,TRBJ2-2,CASSTNQGAGELFF
TRBV2,TRBJ1-2,CASGRGTGEAYGYTF
TRBV29-1,TRBJ1-2,CSVRQEGRYGYTF
TRBV27,TRBJ2-7,CASSFLGEQYF
TRBV5-4,TRBJ2-5,CASSFQGRETQYF
TRBV21-1,TRBJ2-4,CASTRDRLAKNIQYF
TRBV4-2,TRBJ2-2,CASSQDGQGLAGSGELFF
TRBV6-1,TRBJ2-1,CASSEKWDTTYNEQFF
TRBV19,TRBJ2-2,CASSNGHFTGELFF
TRBV27,TRBJ2-7,CASSFGQGSYEQYF
TRBV18,TRBJ2-2,CASSPKDQQAQANTGELFF
TRBV30,TRBJ2-5,CAWSVHYGETQYF
TRBV5-6,TRBJ2-3,CASSGTGRGADTQYF
TRBV9,TRBJ2-5,CASSVGWESGETQYF
TRBV7-9,TRBJ2-5,CASSLNRGRGEAQYF
TRBV5-6,TRBJ2-7,CASSFPTGREYF
TRBV18,TRBJ1-2,CASSPDRGAYGYTF